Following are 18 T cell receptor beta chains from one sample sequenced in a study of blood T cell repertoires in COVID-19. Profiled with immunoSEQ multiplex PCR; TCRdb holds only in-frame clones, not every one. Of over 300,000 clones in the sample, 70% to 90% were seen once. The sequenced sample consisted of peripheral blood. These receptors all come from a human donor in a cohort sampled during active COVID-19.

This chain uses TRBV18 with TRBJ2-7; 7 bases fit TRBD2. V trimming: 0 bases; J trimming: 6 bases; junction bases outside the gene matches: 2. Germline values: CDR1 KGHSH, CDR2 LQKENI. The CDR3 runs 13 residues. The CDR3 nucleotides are TGTGCCAGCTCACCACCCAGGGAGGGCGAGCAGTACTTC. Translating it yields CASSPPREGEQYF. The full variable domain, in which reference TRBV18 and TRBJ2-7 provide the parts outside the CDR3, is NAGVMQNPRHLVRRRGQEARLRCSPMKGHSHVYWYRQLPEEGLKFMVYLQKENIIDESGMPKERFSAEFPKEGPSILRIQQVVRGDSAAYFCASSPPREGEQYFGPGTRLTVT.

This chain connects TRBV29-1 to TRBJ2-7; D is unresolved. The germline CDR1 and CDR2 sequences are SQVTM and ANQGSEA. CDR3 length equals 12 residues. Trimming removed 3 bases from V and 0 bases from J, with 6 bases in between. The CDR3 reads CSVERSSYEQYF. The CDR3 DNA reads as TGCAGCGTTGAGAGGAGCTCCTACGAGCAGTACTTC.

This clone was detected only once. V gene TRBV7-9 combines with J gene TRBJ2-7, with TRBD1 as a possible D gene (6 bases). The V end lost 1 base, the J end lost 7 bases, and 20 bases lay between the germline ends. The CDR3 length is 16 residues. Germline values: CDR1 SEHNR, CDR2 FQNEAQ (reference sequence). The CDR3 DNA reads TGTGCCAGCAGCTTAGTTGAGACAGGCCTACCGAGGGAGCAGTACTTC. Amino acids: CASSLVETGLPREQYF.

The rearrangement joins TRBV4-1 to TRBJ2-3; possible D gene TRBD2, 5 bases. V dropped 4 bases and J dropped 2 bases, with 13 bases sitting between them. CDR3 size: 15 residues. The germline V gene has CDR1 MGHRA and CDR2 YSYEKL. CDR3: CASSLSGDPTDTQYF. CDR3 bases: TGCGCCAGCAGCCTGTCCGGGGATCCCACAGATACGCAGTATTTT.

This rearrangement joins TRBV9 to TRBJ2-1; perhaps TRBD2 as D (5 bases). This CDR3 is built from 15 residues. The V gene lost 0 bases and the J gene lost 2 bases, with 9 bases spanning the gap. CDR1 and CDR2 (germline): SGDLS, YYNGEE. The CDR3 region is CASSVGLRAYNEQFF. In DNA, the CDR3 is TGTGCCAGCAGCGTAGGTTTGAGGGCCTACAATGAGCAGTTCTTC.

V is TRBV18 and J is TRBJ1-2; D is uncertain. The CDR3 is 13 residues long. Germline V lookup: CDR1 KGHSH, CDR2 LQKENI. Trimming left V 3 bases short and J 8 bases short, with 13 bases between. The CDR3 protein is CASSPAGLRGYTF. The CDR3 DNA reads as TGTGCCAGCTCACCCGCGGGCCTAAGGGGCTACACCTTC.

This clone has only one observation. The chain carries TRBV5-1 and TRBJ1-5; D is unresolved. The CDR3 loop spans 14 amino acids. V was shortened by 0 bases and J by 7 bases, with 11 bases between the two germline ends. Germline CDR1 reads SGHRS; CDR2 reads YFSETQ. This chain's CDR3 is CASSLEVRGQPQHF. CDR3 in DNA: TGCGCCAGCAGCTTGGAGGTACGCGGGCAGCCCCAGCATTTT.

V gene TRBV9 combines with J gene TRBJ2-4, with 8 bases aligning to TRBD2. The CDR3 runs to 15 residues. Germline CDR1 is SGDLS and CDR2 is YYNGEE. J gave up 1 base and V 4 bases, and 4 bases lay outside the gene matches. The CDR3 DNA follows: TGTGCCAGCAGCTCGGGGGGGCCGGCCAAAAACATTCAGTACTTC. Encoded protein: CASSSGGPAKNIQYF.

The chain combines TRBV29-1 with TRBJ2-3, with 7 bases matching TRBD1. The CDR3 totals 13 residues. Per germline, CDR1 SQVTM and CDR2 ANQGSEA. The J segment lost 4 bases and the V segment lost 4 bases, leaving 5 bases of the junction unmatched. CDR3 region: CSVGSGGADTQYF. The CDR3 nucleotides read TGCAGCGTTGGTTCAGGGGGTGCAGATACGCAGTATTTT.

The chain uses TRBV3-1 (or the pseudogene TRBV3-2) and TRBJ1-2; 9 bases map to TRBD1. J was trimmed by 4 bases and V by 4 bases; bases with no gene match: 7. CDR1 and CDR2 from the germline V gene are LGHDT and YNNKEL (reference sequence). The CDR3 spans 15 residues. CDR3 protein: CASSPFPGQGYGYTF. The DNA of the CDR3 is TGTGCCAGCAGCCCCTTCCCGGGACAGGGCTATGGCTACACCTTC.

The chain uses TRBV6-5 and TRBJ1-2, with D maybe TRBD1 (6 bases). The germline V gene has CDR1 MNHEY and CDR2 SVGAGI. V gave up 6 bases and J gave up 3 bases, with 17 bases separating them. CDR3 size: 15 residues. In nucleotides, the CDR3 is TGTGCCAGCAGAGTAAGACGACAGGCCGACTATGGCTACACCTTC. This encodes CASRVRRQADYGYTF.

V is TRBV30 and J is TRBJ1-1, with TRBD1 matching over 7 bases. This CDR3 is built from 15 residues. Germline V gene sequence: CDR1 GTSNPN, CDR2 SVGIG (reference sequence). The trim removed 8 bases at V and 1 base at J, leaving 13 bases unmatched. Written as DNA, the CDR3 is TGTGCCGGCGAAGAGGTGACAGGGCCGAACACTGAAGCTTTCTTT. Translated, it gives CAGEEVTGPNTEAFF.

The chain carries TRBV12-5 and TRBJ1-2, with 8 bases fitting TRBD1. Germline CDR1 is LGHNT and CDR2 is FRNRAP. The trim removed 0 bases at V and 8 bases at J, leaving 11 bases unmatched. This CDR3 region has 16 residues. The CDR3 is CASGLVLPDRVRGYTF. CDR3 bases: TGTGCTAGTGGTTTGGTACTTCCGGACAGGGTTCGAGGCTACACCTTC.

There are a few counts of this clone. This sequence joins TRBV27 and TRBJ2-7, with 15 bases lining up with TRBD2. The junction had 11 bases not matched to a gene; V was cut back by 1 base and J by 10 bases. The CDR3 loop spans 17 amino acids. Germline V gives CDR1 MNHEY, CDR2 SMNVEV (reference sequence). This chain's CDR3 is CASSLLNSGTSGGFQYF. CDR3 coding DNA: TGTGCCAGCAGTTTATTGAACTCCGGGACTAGCGGGGGGTTTCAGTACTTC.

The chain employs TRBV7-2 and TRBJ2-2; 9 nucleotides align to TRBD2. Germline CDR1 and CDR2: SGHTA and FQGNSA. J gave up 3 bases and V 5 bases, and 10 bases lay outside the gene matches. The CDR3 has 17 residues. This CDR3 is CASSHGGGEIDTGELFF. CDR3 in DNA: TGTGCCAGCAGCCACGGCGGGGGGGAAATCGACACCGGGGAGCTGTTTTTT.

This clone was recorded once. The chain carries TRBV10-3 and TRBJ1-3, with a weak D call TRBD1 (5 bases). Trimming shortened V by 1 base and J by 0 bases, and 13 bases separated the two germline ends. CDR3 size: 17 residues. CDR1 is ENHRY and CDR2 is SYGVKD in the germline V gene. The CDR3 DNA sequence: TGTGCCATCAGTGAGTACGGGGGTTACCTCTCTGGAAACACCATATATTTT. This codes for CAISEYGGYLSGNTIYF.

CDR3 nucleotide sequence: TGTGCCTCCTACCCCCGGGGACACCCTAGCAATCAGCCCCAGCATTTT. The encoded protein is CASYPRGHPSNQPQHF. The chain links TRBV19 to TRBJ1-5; D might be TRBD1 (6 bases). V lost 11 bases and J 0 bases, leaving 20 bases between the germline ends. Germline V gene lookup returns CDR1 LNHDA and CDR2 SQIVND (reference sequence). The CDR3 contains 16 residues. The entire variable domain, with the rest obtained from reference TRBV19 and TRBJ1-5, is as follows: DGGITQSPKYLFRKEGQNVTLSCEQNLNHDAMYWYRQDPGQGLRLIYYSQIVNDFQKGDIAEGYSVSREKKESFPLTVTSAQKNPTAFYLCASYPRGHPSNQPQHFGDGTRLSIL.

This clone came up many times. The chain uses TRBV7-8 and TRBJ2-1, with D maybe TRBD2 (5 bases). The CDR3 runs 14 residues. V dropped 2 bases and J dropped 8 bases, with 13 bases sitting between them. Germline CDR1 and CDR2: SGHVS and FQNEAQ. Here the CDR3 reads CASSLRTSSHEQFF. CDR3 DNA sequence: TGTGCCAGCAGCTTACGCACTAGTTCCCATGAGCAGTTCTTC.